This note documents a single TCR beta chain sequence. This clonotype was counted ten times or more. There is no known antigen for this receptor. No much larger clonotype is one base removed from it; base qualities were not supplied. This entry belongs to a study of CD8 T cells in ankylosing spondylitis (dated by TCRdb to 2016 to 2017). A note on the overall study: To find TCR variants linked to disease, the study profiled T cell receptor beta repertoires in ankylosing spondylitis patients and healthy donors. In total, the full study cohort was made up of about 110 healthy donors and approximately 24 ankylosing spondylitis patients. Samples of peripheral blood were taken, and for ankylosing spondylitis patients, synovial fluid was collected as well.

Summary of the overall study and its limitations: The disease-linked clones had a CD8+ phenotype and were found at relatively low frequencies in peripheral blood. Some of the motif variants had been reported before in the synovial fluid and blood of reactive arthritis patients, a finding that suggests common disease-initiation mechanisms. According to the report, matched synovial fluid samples from ankylosing spondylitis patients were significantly enriched for the disease-linked clones. A TCR beta motif made up of several highly homologous amino acid variants appeared to be characteristic of blood from ankylosing spondylitis patients.

The CDR3 runs 14 amino acids, cysteine and phenylalanine included. Only the CDR3 portion is preserved as DNA: 42 bases, with reading frame beginning at the first base. From the germline V gene, CDR1 is WSHSY and CDR2 is SAAADI. Between the V and J ends, shortened by 4 bases and 6 bases respectively, the junction contains 13 bases. Data came from an Illumina HiSeq 2500. Quantitative 5'-RACE with molecular barcodes was used to prepare TCR beta libraries. As for how the authors treated the data: Disease-linked TCR variants were identified with a new computational method built on a probabilistic model of VDJ rearrangement. Using fastp trimming at Q25 and MiXCR clonotype assembly, TCRdb reanalyzed the public sequencing data and kept in-frame beta chains. Every CDR3 protein is listed once, alongside the most common genes and DNA of its rows. The V and J calls shown here were made by TCRdb, not taken from the authors' results. The sample has about 130,000 distinct CDR3 sequences on record, about 10% of them singletons. The ten largest clones capture about 4% of the sample.

Specimen: blood, either unsorted or a sorted T cell fraction (not recorded which). This TCR came from a female donor with ankylosing spondylitis or in good health (not recorded which). The chain links TRBV10-2 with TRBJ2-1, and possibly TRBD2, on 6 matching bases. The nucleotide sequence is TGCGCCAGCAGTGCGTCGGGAGCGGGCAATGAGCAGTTCTTC. This yields the protein CASSASGAGNEQFF.